A selection of T cell receptor beta chains follows, all from one sample in a study of blood T cell repertoires in COVID-19. Repertoires were generated with immunoSEQ multiplex PCR, while TCRdb's copy carries only in-frame clones and drops some. Among 100,000 or so clones listed, around 86% were seen once. Material for sequencing was peripheral blood. The receptors were gathered from a man in his forties or fifties with acute or convalescent COVID-19. Each CDR3 is given with its conserved first and last residue. The D gene is left open where the match is weak. Only part of the rows carry a size: once, few, many, or a class if the clone is expanded.

j_call: TRBJ2-7; clone_size: -; d_call: -; v_call: TRBV6-2/TRBV6-3; cdr3_aa: CASSYRQPVPEQYF; cdr3_nt: TGTGCCAGCAGTTACCGACAGCCGGTCCCCGAGCAGTACTTC
j_call: TRBJ1-1; clone_size: -; d_call: -; v_call: TRBV10-3; cdr3_aa: CAISESSQMNTEAFF; cdr3_nt: TGTGCCATCAGTGAGTCGTCACAGATGAACACTGAAGCTTTCTTT
j_call: TRBJ1-4; clone_size: -; d_call: -; v_call: TRBV7-9; cdr3_aa: CASSLVHSNEKLFF; cdr3_nt: TGTGCCAGCAGCTTAGTTCATAGTAATGAAAAACTGTTTTTT
j_call: TRBJ2-1; clone_size: -; d_call: -; v_call: TRBV7-2; cdr3_aa: CASSLGGGAGYNEQFF; cdr3_nt: TGTGCCAGCAGCTTAGGTGGTGGGGCCGGCTACAATGAGCAGTTCTTC
j_call: TRBJ2-1; clone_size: few; d_call: -; v_call: TRBV5-1; cdr3_aa: CASSGRSIGYNEQFF; cdr3_nt: TGCGCCAGCAGCGGTAGGAGTATTGGGTACAATGAGCAGTTCTTC
j_call: TRBJ2-1; clone_size: -; d_call: -; v_call: TRBV6-5; cdr3_aa: CASSYSATLEQFF; cdr3_nt: TGTGCCAGCAGTTACTCGGCGACACTTGAGCAGTTCTTC
j_call: TRBJ1-2; clone_size: -; d_call: TRBD1; v_call: TRBV7-9; cdr3_aa: CASSPNRGESGDYGYTF; cdr3_nt: TGTGCCAGCAGCCCTAACAGGGGAGAGTCAGGGGACTATGGCTACACCTTC
j_call: TRBJ1-2; clone_size: -; d_call: -; v_call: TRBV5-1; cdr3_aa: CASSLGPGDGYTF; cdr3_nt: TGCGCCAGCAGCTTAGGACCCGGGGATGGCTACACCTTC
j_call: TRBJ2-7; clone_size: few; d_call: -; v_call: TRBV6-6; cdr3_aa: CASGSSDHYEQYF; cdr3_nt: TGTGCCAGCGGGAGTAGCGACCACTACGAGCAGTACTTC
j_call: TRBJ2-7; clone_size: -; d_call: TRBD1; v_call: TRBV5-4; cdr3_aa: CASSSRQGNYEQYF; cdr3_nt: TGTGCCAGCAGTTCTCGACAGGGGAACTACGAGCAGTACTTC
j_call: TRBJ1-4; clone_size: few; d_call: TRBD1; v_call: TRBV3-1/TRBV3-2; cdr3_aa: CASSPGQGAEKLFF; cdr3_nt: TGTGCCAGCAGCCCCGGACAGGGGGCGGAAAAACTGTTTTTT
j_call: TRBJ1-5; clone_size: -; d_call: -; v_call: TRBV28; cdr3_aa: CATKEPGYSNQPQHF; cdr3_nt: TGTGCCACTAAGGAGCCGGGGTATAGCAATCAGCCCCAGCATTTT
j_call: TRBJ1-5; clone_size: once; d_call: TRBD1; v_call: TRBV6-2/TRBV6-3; cdr3_aa: CASSSGGYSNQPQHF; cdr3_nt: TGTGCCAGCAGTTCAGGGGGGTATAGCAATCAGCCCCAGCATTTT
j_call: TRBJ2-1; clone_size: few; d_call: TRBD1; v_call: TRBV9; cdr3_aa: CASSPRPGTGGDEQFF; cdr3_nt: TGTGCCAGCAGCCCACGACCCGGGACAGGGGGGGATGAGCAGTTCTTC
j_call: TRBJ2-4; clone_size: -; d_call: TRBD1; v_call: TRBV11-2; cdr3_aa: CASSLAGTGENIQYF; cdr3_nt: TGTGCCAGCAGCTTAGCTGGGACAGGGGAAAACATTCAGTACTTC
j_call: TRBJ1-2; clone_size: -; d_call: -; v_call: TRBV27; cdr3_aa: CASSPAGGANYGYTF; cdr3_nt: TGTGCCAGCAGTCCTGCGGGGGGAGCTAACTATGGCTACACCTTC
j_call: TRBJ1-4; clone_size: -; d_call: TRBD1; v_call: TRBV5-1; cdr3_aa: CASSSGDRGGRVFF; cdr3_nt: TGCGCCAGCAGCTCGGGGGACAGGGGAGGAAGGGTGTTTTTT
j_call: TRBJ1-6; clone_size: -; d_call: -; v_call: TRBV27; cdr3_aa: CASTQGGSYNSPLHF; cdr3_nt: TGTGCCAGCACGCAGGGTGGTTCCTATAATTCACCCCTCCACTTT
j_call: TRBJ2-1; clone_size: once; d_call: TRBD1; v_call: TRBV6-5; cdr3_aa: CASRQGVVDEQFF; cdr3_nt: TGTGCCAGCCGACAGGGGGTCGTCGATGAGCAGTTCTTC
j_call: TRBJ2-7; clone_size: few; d_call: TRBD2; v_call: TRBV5-1; cdr3_aa: CASSLGTSSVVGEQYF; cdr3_nt: TGCGCCAGCAGCTTAGGGACTAGCAGTGTCGTCGGCGAGCAGTACTTC
j_call: TRBJ1-4; clone_size: -; d_call: -; v_call: TRBV6-5; cdr3_aa: CASTLPSNTEKLFF; cdr3_nt: TGTGCCAGCACCTTACCCTCTAATACGGAAAAACTGTTTTTT
j_call: TRBJ2-3; clone_size: -; d_call: TRBD2; v_call: TRBV5-1; cdr3_aa: CASSYLAGGITDTQYF; cdr3_nt: TGCGCCAGCAGCTACCTAGCGGGGGGCATCACAGATACGCAGTATTTT
j_call: TRBJ2-5; clone_size: -; d_call: -; v_call: TRBV3-1/TRBV3-2; cdr3_aa: CASSQLGGRLQETQYF; cdr3_nt: TGTGCCAGCAGCCAACTAGGAGGCCGGCTCCAAGAGACCCAGTACTTC
j_call: TRBJ1-6; clone_size: -; d_call: -; v_call: TRBV11-1; cdr3_aa: CASSSNQGGNSPLHF; cdr3_nt: TGTGCCAGCAGCAGTAACCAGGGTGGCAATTCACCCCTCCACTTT
j_call: TRBJ1-1; clone_size: -; d_call: TRBD1; v_call: TRBV11-3; cdr3_aa: CASSSYRDRVRSNTEAFF; cdr3_nt: TGTGCCAGCAGCTCCTACCGGGACAGGGTCCGCTCCAACACTGAAGCTTTCTTT
j_call: TRBJ1-2; clone_size: -; d_call: -; v_call: TRBV5-4; cdr3_aa: CASSLASGLYGYTF; cdr3_nt: TGTGCCAGCAGCTTGGCCTCAGGGCTCTATGGCTACACCTTC
j_call: TRBJ1-3; clone_size: -; d_call: TRBD1; v_call: TRBV10-2; cdr3_aa: CAIRGSSGNTIYF; cdr3_nt: TGCGCCATCAGGGGGAGCTCTGGAAACACCATATATTTT
j_call: TRBJ2-1; clone_size: once; d_call: TRBD1; v_call: TRBV28; cdr3_aa: CASSLTGNPYNEQFF; cdr3_nt: TGTGCCAGCAGTTTGACAGGGAACCCCTACAATGAGCAGTTCTTC
j_call: TRBJ2-4; clone_size: -; d_call: -; v_call: TRBV19; cdr3_aa: CASSIQGTKNIQYF; cdr3_nt: TGTGCCAGTAGTATACAGGGGACCAAAAACATTCAGTACTTC
j_call: TRBJ2-1; clone_size: -; d_call: TRBD2; v_call: TRBV2; cdr3_aa: CASLYLAGAGNEQFF; cdr3_nt: TGTGCCAGCCTTTATCTAGCGGGAGCCGGGAATGAGCAGTTCTTC
j_call: TRBJ1-6; clone_size: -; d_call: TRBD1; v_call: TRBV7-6; cdr3_aa: CASSYSTGTYNSPLHF; cdr3_nt: TGTGCCAGCAGCTATTCGACAGGGACCTATAATTCACCCCTCCACTTT
j_call: TRBJ1-1; clone_size: -; d_call: -; v_call: TRBV19; cdr3_aa: CASSLNSGTEAFF; cdr3_nt: TGTGCCAGTAGTTTAAACTCAGGGACTGAAGCTTTCTTT
j_call: TRBJ1-6; clone_size: -; d_call: -; v_call: TRBV18; cdr3_aa: CASSPNWPGEGSPLHF; cdr3_nt: TGTGCCAGCTCACCAAATTGGCCGGGAGAGGGTTCACCCCTCCACTTT
j_call: TRBJ2-1; clone_size: -; d_call: TRBD2; v_call: TRBV11-2; cdr3_aa: CASSLGPSGRTEQFF; cdr3_nt: TGTGCCAGCAGCTTAGGCCCTAGCGGGAGGACTGAGCAGTTCTTC
j_call: TRBJ2-1; clone_size: -; d_call: TRBD1; v_call: TRBV24-1; cdr3_aa: CATSDSRQGPYNEQFF; cdr3_nt: TGTGCCACCAGTGATTCTCGACAGGGCCCCTACAATGAGCAGTTCTTC
j_call: TRBJ1-2; clone_size: -; d_call: -; v_call: TRBV14; cdr3_aa: CASSQGGSYGYTF; cdr3_nt: TGTGCCAGCAGCCAAGGTGGCAGCTATGGCTACACCTTC
j_call: TRBJ2-2; clone_size: -; d_call: -; v_call: TRBV6-4; cdr3_aa: CASSDGADPNTGELFF; cdr3_nt: TGTGCCAGCAGTGACGGGGCAGACCCGAACACCGGGGAGCTGTTTTTT
j_call: TRBJ1-1; clone_size: -; d_call: TRBD1; v_call: TRBV10-2; cdr3_aa: CAITTGVGNTEAFF; cdr3_nt: TGCGCCATTACTACAGGGGTTGGGAACACTGAAGCTTTCTTT
j_call: TRBJ2-1; clone_size: -; d_call: -; v_call: TRBV12-3/TRBV12-4; cdr3_aa: CATGTNYNEQFF; cdr3_nt: TGTGCCACCGGGACAAACTACAATGAGCAGTTCTTC
j_call: TRBJ1-3; clone_size: -; d_call: TRBD1; v_call: TRBV5-1; cdr3_aa: CASSFGQDSGNTIYF; cdr3_nt: TGCGCCAGCAGCTTTGGACAGGACTCTGGAAACACCATATATTTT
j_call: TRBJ2-2; clone_size: few; d_call: -; v_call: TRBV7-3; cdr3_aa: CASSLWARGHGELFF; cdr3_nt: TGTGCCAGCAGCTTATGGGCCAGGGGTCACGGGGAGCTGTTTTTT
j_call: TRBJ1-2; clone_size: few; d_call: -; v_call: TRBV5-1; cdr3_aa: CASSPVAGVRGYTF; cdr3_nt: TGCGCCAGCAGCCCGGTCGCAGGGGTACGTGGCTACACCTTC
j_call: TRBJ2-7; clone_size: -; d_call: -; v_call: TRBV28; cdr3_aa: CASTGTYEQYF; cdr3_nt: TGTGCCAGCACAGGGACCTACGAGCAGTACTTC
j_call: TRBJ1-1; clone_size: once; d_call: -; v_call: TRBV18; cdr3_aa: CASSRSGETEAFF; cdr3_nt: TGTGCCAGCTCACGGTCGGGTGAGACTGAAGCTTTCTTT
j_call: TRBJ1-2; clone_size: -; d_call: TRBD1; v_call: TRBV5-1; cdr3_aa: CASSLRQGANYGYTF; cdr3_nt: TGCGCCAGCAGCCTACGACAGGGAGCTAACTATGGCTACACCTTC
j_call: TRBJ2-2; clone_size: -; d_call: TRBD1; v_call: TRBV5-1; cdr3_aa: CASRGDRPAGELFF; cdr3_nt: TGCGCCAGCAGAGGGGACAGGCCCGCCGGGGAGCTGTTTTTT
j_call: TRBJ1-1; clone_size: -; d_call: TRBD1; v_call: TRBV29-1; cdr3_aa: CSALTGLNTEAFF; cdr3_nt: TGCAGCGCATTGACAGGGTTGAACACTGAAGCTTTCTTT
j_call: TRBJ1-3; clone_size: -; d_call: -; v_call: TRBV5-1; cdr3_aa: CASSAGVGRNTIYF; cdr3_nt: TGCGCCAGCAGCGCAGGGGTGGGCCGGAACACCATATATTTT
j_call: TRBJ2-7; clone_size: -; d_call: TRBD1; v_call: TRBV27; cdr3_aa: CASSWDRAYEQYF; cdr3_nt: TGTGCCAGCAGCTGGGACAGGGCCTACGAGCAGTACTTC
j_call: TRBJ1-4; clone_size: -; d_call: -; v_call: TRBV30; cdr3_aa: CAWSVHGGAREKLFF; cdr3_nt: TGTGCCTGGAGTGTACACGGAGGGGCGCGGGAAAAACTGTTTTTT
j_call: TRBJ2-1; clone_size: -; d_call: TRBD2; v_call: TRBV10-3; cdr3_aa: CAISESVSSGRNEQFF; cdr3_nt: TGTGCCATCAGTGAGTCGGTGTCTAGCGGGCGCAATGAGCAGTTCTTC
j_call: TRBJ1-2; clone_size: once; d_call: TRBD1; v_call: TRBV6-5; cdr3_aa: CASMGLRDRAYGYTF; cdr3_nt: TGTGCCAGCATGGGACTCCGGGACAGGGCCTATGGCTACACCTTC
j_call: TRBJ2-5; clone_size: -; d_call: -; v_call: TRBV27; cdr3_aa: CASSLRARGGTQYF; cdr3_nt: TGTGCCAGCAGTTTGAGGGCACGAGGAGGGACCCAGTACTTC
j_call: TRBJ2-5; clone_size: -; d_call: -; v_call: TRBV15; cdr3_aa: CATEGYGFGQETQYF; cdr3_nt: TGTGCCACCGAAGGCTACGGGTTTGGACAAGAGACCCAGTACTTC
j_call: TRBJ2-5; clone_size: -; d_call: -; v_call: TRBV18; cdr3_aa: CASSPGQGETQYF; cdr3_nt: TGTGCCAGCTCACCAGGCCAGGGCGAGACCCAGTACTTC